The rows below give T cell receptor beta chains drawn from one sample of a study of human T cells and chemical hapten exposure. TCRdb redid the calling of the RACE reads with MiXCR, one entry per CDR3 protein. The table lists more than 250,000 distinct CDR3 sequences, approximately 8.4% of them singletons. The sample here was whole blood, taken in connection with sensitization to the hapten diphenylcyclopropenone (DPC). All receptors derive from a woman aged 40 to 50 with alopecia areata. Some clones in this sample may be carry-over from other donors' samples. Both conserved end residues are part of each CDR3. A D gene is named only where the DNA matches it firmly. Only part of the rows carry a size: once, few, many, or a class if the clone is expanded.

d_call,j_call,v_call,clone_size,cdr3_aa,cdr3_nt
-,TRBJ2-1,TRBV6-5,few,CASSYSPMYEQFF,TGTGCCAGCAGTTACTCGCCGATGTATGAGCAGTTCTTC
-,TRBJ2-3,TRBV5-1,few,CASSSDSASTDTQYF,TGCGCCAGCAGCTCCGACAGTGCTAGCACAGATACGCAGTATTTT
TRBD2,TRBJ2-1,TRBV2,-,CASSGLAGANEQFF,TGTGCCAGCAGTGGACTAGCGGGAGCCAATGAGCAGTTCTTC
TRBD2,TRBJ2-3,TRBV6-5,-,CASSVGREAGNTQYF,TGTGCCAGCAGCGTGGGACGGGAGGCCGGAAATACGCAGTATTTT
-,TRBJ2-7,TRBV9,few,CASSGQDHEQYF,TGTGCCAGCAGCGGGCAGGATCACGAGCAGTACTTC
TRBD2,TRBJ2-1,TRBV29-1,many,CSVSGLAGLYNEQFF,TGCAGCGTTTCGGGACTAGCGGGACTCTACAATGAGCAGTTCTTC
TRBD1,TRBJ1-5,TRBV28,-,CASSSEGAISNQPQHF,TGTGCCAGCAGTTCGGAGGGGGCGATTAGCAATCAGCCCCAGCATTTT
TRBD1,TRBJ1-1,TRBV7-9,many,CASSLRGQANEAFF,TGTGCCAGCAGCTTGAGGGGACAGGCGAATGAAGCTTTCTTT
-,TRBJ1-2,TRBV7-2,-,CASSLEGMNFNYGYTF,TGTGCCAGCAGCTTAGAGGGGATGAACTTCAACTATGGCTACACCTTC
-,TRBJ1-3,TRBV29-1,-,CSGGLGNTIYF,TGCAGCGGGGGGCTTGGAAACACCATATATTTT
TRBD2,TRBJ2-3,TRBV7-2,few,CASSGSGRLDTQYF,TGTGCCAGCAGCGGTAGCGGGAGGCTGGATACGCAGTATTTT
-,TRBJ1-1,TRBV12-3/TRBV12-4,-,CASSLDRNRRTEAFF,TGTGCCAGCAGTTTAGACCGGAATAGGAGAACTGAAGCTTTCTTT
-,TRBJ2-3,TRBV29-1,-,CSVAGSTGGGTDTQYF,TGCAGCGTTGCGGGGTCCACCGGCGGGGGCACAGATACGCAGTATTTT
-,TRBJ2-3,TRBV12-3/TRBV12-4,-,CASNRLGVDTQYF,TGTGCCAGCAATCGTCTGGGCGTAGATACGCAGTATTTT
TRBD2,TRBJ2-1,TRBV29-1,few,CSVVPLLTSGTANEQFF,TGCAGCGTTGTCCCTCTCCTGACTAGCGGGACCGCCAATGAGCAGTTCTTC
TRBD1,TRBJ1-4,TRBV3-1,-,CASRGQDNEKLFF,TGTGCCAGCAGGGGACAGGATAATGAAAAACTGTTTTTT
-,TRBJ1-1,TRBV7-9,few,CASTPKGQLVNTEAFF,TGTGCCAGCACCCCAAAAGGGCAGTTAGTCAACACTGAAGCTTTCTTT
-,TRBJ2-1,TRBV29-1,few,CSVEDRSVGQFF,TGCAGCGTTGAAGACAGGTCCGTGGGGCAGTTCTTC
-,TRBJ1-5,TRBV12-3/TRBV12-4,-,CASSSTGAYSNQPQHF,TGTGCCAGCAGTTCGACCGGAGCCTATAGCAATCAGCCCCAGCATTTT
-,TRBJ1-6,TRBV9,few,CASSPRRDSPLHF,TGTGCCAGCAGCCCCCGGCGGGACTCACCCCTCCACTTT
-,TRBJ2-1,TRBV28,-,CASSSGERYNEQFF,TGTGCCAGCAGTTCGGGAGAAAGATACAATGAGCAGTTCTTC
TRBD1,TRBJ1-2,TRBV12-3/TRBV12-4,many,CASTDRAYGYTF,TGTGCCAGCACCGACAGGGCCTATGGCTACACCTTC
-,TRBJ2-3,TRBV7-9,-,CASSPETPTDTQYF,TGTGCCAGCAGCCCGGAGACTCCTACTGATACGCAGTATTTT
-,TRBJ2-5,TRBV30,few,CAWRETGYQETQYF,TGTGCCTGGAGGGAAACAGGGTACCAAGAGACCCAGTACTTC
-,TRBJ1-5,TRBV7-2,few,CASSLVRVRQPQHF,TGTGCCAGCAGCTTAGTAAGGGTCAGGCAGCCCCAGCATTTT
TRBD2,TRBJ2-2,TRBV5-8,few,CASSLELAGGTGELFF,TGTGCCAGCAGCTTGGAGCTAGCGGGAGGCACCGGGGAGCTGTTTTTT
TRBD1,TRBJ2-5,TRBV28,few,CASSDRGQETQYF,TGTGCCAGCAGTGACAGGGGGCAAGAGACCCAGTACTTC
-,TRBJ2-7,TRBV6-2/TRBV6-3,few,CASFRDWGYEQYF,TGTGCCAGCTTCCGGGACTGGGGGTACGAGCAGTACTTC
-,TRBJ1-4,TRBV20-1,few,CSAPAGTLNEKLFF,TGCAGTGCCCCCGCCGGGACTCTTAATGAAAAACTGTTTTTT